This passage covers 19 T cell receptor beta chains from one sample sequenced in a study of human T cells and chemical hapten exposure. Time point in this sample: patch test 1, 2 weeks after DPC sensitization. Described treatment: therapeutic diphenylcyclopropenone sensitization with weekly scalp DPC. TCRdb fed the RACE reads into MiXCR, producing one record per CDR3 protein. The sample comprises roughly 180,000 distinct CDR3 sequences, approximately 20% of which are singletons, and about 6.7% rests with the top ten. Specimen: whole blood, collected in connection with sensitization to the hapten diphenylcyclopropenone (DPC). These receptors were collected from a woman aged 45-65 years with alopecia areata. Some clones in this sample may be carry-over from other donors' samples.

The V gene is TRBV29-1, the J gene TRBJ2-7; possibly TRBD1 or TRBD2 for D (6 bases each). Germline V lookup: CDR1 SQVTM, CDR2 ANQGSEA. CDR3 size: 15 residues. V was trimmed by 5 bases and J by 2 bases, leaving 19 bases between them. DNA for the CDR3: TGCAGCGTTAGCGTGGGGGCGGGAACTCCCTACGAGCAGTACTTC. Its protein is CSVSVGAGTPYEQYF.

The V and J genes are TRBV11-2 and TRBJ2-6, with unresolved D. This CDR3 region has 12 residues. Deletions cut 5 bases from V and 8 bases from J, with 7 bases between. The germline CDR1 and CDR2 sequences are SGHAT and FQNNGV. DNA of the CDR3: TGTGCCAGCAGCCTATCAACCAACGTCCTGACTTTC. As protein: CASSLSTNVLTF.

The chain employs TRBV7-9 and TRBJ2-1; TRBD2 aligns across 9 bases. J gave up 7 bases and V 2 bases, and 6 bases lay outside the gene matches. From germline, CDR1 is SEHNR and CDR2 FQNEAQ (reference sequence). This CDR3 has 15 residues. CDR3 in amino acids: CASSLQSTSGNEQFF. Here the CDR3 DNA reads TGTGCCAGCAGCTTACAGAGCACTAGCGGGAATGAGCAGTTCTTC.

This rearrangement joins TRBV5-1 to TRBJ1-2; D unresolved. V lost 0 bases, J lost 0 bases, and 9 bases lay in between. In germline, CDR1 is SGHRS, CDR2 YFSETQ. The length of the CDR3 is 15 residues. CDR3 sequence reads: CASSLAIGTNYGYTF. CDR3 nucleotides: TGCGCCAGCAGCTTGGCGATAGGGACTAACTATGGCTACACCTTC.

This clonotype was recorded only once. The CDR3 bases are TGTGCCAGCAGCTTTGAAGAGGGGTGGAATGGCTACACCTTC. Protein: CASSFEEGWNGYTF. This chain connects TRBV2 to TRBJ1-2; TRBD1 is a possible D gene (5 bases). Germline CDR1 reads SNHLY; CDR2 reads FYNNEI. The CDR3 has 14 residues. V was trimmed by 6 bases and J by 6 bases, leaving 17 bases between them.

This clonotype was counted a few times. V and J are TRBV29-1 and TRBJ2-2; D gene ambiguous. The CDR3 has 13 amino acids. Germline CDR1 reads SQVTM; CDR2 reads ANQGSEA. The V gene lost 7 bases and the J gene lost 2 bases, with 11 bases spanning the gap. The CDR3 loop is CSGGQGNTGELFF. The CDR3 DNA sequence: TGCAGCGGGGGTCAAGGAAACACCGGGGAGCTGTTTTTT.

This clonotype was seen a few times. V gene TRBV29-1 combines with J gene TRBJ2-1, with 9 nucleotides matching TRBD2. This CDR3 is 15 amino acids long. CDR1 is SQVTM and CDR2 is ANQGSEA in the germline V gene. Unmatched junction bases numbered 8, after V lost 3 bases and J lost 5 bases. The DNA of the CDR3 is TGCAGCGTTGAGAGGCAGCTAGCGGGGAACAATGAGCAGTTCTTC. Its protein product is CSVERQLAGNNEQFF.

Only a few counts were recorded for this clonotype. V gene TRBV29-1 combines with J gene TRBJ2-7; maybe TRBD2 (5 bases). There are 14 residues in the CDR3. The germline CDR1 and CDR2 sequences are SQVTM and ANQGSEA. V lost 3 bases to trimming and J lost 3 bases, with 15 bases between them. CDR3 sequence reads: CSVDCRDRFYEQYF. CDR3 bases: TGCAGCGTTGATTGCCGGGATCGGTTCTACGAGCAGTACTTC.

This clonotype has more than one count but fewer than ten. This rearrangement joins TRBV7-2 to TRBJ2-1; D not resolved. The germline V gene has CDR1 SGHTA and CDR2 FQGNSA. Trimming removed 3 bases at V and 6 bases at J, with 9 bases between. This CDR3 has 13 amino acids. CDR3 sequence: CASSFQWGNEQFF. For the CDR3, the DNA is TGTGCCAGCAGCTTTCAGTGGGGCAATGAGCAGTTCTTC.

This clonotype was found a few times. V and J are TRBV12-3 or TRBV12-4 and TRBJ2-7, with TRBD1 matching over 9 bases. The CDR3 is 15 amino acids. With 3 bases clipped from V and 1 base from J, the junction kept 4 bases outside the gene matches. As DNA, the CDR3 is TGTGCCAGCAGTTTGGGGACAGGGTATTCCTACGAGCAGTACTTC. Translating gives CASSLGTGYSYEQYF.

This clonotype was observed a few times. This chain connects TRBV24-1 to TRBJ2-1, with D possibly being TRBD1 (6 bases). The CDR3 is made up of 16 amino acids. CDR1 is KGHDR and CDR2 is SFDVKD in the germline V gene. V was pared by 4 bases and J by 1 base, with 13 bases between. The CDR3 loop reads CATSDPNRDSYNEQFF. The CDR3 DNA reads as TGTGCCACCAGTGACCCCAACAGGGATTCCTACAATGAGCAGTTCTTC.

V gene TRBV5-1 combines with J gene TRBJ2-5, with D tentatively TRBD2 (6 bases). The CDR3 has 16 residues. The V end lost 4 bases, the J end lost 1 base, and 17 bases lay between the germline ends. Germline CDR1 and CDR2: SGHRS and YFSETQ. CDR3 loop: CASSGNSGWGQETQYF. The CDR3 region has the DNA TGCGCCAGCAGCGGGAATAGCGGATGGGGCCAAGAGACCCAGTACTTC.

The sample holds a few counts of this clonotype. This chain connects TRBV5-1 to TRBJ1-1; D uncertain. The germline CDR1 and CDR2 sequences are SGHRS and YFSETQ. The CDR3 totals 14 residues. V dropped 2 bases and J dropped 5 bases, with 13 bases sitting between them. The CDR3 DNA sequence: TGCGCCAGCAGCTTTAGGGTTGGTCAGACTGAAGCTTTCTTT. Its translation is CASSFRVGQTEAFF.

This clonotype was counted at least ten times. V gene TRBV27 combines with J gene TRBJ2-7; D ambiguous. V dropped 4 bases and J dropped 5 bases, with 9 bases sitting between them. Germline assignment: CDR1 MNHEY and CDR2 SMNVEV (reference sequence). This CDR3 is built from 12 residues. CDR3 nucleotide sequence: TGTGCCAGCAGTTCGGCCGGCCACGAGCAGTACTTC. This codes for CASSSAGHEQYF.

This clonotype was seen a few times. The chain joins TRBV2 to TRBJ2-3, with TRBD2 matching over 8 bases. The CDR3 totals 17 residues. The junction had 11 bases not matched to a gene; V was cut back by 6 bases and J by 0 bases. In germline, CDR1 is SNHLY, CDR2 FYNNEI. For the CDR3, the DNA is TGTGCCAGCAGCCCCACCCCTAGCGGGCTGAGCACAGATACGCAGTATTTT. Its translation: CASSPTPSGLSTDTQYF.

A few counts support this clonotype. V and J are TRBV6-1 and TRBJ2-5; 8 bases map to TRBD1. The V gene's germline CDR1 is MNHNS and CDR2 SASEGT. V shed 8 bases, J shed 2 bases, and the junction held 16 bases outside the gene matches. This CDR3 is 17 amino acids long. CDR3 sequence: CASLGTGRSRSQETQYF. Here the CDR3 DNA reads TGTGCCAGCCTGGGGACAGGAAGAAGCAGGTCTCAAGAGACCCAGTACTTC.

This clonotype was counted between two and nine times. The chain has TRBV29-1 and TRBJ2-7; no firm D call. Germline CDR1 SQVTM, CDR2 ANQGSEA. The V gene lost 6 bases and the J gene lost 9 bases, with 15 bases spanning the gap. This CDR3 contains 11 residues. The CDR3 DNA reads TGCAGCGTGGTCGACTCCCCAGGGCAGTACTTC. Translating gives CSVVDSPGQYF.

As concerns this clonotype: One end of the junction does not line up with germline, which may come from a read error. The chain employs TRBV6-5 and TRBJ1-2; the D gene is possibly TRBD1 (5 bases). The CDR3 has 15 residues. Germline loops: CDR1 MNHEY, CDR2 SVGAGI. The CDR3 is CASSYRPFGAYGYNF. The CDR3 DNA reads TGTGCCAGCAGTTACCGCCCTTTTGGGGCCTATGGCTACAACTTC.

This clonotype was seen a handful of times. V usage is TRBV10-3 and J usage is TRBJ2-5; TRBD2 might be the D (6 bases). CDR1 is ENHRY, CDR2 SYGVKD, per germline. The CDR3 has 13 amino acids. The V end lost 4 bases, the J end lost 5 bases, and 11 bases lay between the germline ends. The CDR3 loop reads CAISVGGMETQYF. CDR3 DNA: TGTGCCATCAGTGTAGGAGGGATGGAGACCCAGTACTTC.